The present T cell receptor beta chain was sequenced within a study of shared clonotypes between healthy human individuals. The study enrolled healthy HIV-negative adults without recent acute infections or vaccinations as donors. Here immunoSEQ multiplex PCR was the method, and the copy in TCRdb shows in-frame clones only, minus some. The sample consists of 470,000 or so clones, about 78% of them appearing once. The CDR3 totals 15 residues. Germline-derived CDR1 and CDR2 are SGHTA and FQGNSA. Trimming removed 3 bases from V and 5 bases from J; junction bases left unmatched: 3. The chain combines TRBV7-2 with TRBJ2-5; 13 nucleotides line up with TRBD2. The sample consisted of PBMCs. The TCR comes from a woman aged 40-49 years in good health. Some clones in this sample may be carry-over from other donors' samples. CDR3 region: CASSLRTSGSETQYF. The CDR3 DNA is TGTGCCAGCAGCTTGAGGACTAGCGGGAGTGAGACCCAGTACTTC.